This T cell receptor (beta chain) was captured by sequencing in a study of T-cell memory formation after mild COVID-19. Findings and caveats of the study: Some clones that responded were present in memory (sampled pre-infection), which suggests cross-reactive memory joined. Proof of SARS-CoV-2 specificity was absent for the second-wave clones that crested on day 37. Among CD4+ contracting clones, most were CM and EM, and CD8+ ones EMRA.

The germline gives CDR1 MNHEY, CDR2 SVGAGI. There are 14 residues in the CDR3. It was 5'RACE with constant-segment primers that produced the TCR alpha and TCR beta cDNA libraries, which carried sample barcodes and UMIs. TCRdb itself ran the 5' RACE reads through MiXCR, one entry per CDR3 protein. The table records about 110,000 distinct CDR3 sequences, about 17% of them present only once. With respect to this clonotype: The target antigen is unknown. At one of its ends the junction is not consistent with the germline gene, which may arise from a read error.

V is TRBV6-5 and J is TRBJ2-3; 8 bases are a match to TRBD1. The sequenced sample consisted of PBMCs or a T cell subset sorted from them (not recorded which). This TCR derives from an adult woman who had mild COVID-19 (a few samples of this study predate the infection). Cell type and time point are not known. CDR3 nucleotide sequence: TGTGCCAGCAGACTTTCAGGGGGCGCAGATACGCAGTGTTTT. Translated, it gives CASRLSGGADTQCF.